This T cell receptor (beta chain) was recovered during a study of shared clonotypes between healthy human individuals. Losses at the gene ends were 1 base for V and 1 base for J; bases not matched to a gene: 8. The V gene's germline CDR1 is SGHRS and CDR2 YFSETQ. This CDR3 comprises 17 residues. This clone was seen a single time. TCRdb's table, derived via immunoSEQ multiplex PCR, lists solely in-frame clones and lacks some. The sample lists over a million clones, roughly 95% occurring once. This sequence originates from a man aged 30 to 45 in good health. The chain carries TRBV5-1 and TRBJ2-1; 7 bases are a match to TRBD2. Sequencing input: naive CD4+ T cells sorted from blood. Subset: CD45RA+ positively selected. The CDR3 region has the DNA TGCGCCAGCAGCTTGACCGGGAGGTTCCCTTCCTACAATGAGCAGTTCTTC. Its translation is CASSLTGRFPSYNEQFF.